A selection of T cell receptor beta chains follows, all from one sample in a study of CD8+CD57+ T cells in acquired aplastic anemia. Via MiXCR, TCRdb re-called the reads, giving one row per CDR3 protein. This table holds 150,000 to 200,000 distinct CDR3 sequences, around half found once. Sequenced material: sorted CD4+, CD8+, or CD8+CD57+ T cells (not recorded which) from PBMCs. The receptors stem from a human donor with aplastic anemia. The CDR3 runs from the conserved cysteine through the conserved F or W. Fields, in order: clone size, J gene, D gene, V gene, CDR3 protein, CDR3 DNA. D genes are given only for firm matches. Clone sizes are given selectively: once, few, many, or a class where the clone is expanded.

- | TRBJ1-5 | TRBD1 | TRBV24-1 | CATSDNGQDPQPQHF | TGTGCCACCAGTGACAATGGACAGGACCCTCAGCCCCAGCATTTT
- | TRBJ1-2 | - | TRBV29-1 | CSVGDQNYGYTF | TGCAGCGTAGGGGACCAAAACTATGGCTACACCTTC
few | TRBJ2-1 | TRBD2 | TRBV12-3/TRBV12-4 | CASRLRLAGGPNEQFF | TGTGCCAGCAGACTGAGACTAGCGGGAGGGCCAAATGAGCAGTTCTTC
many | TRBJ1-3 | - | TRBV5-1 | CASSLGPSGNTIYF | TGCGCCAGCAGCTTGGGGCCCTCTGGAAACACCATATATTTT
many | TRBJ1-2 | TRBD1 | TRBV12-3/TRBV12-4 | CASRGTGVASGYTF | TGTGCCAGCAGGGGAACAGGGGTCGCCTCTGGCTACACCTTC
few | TRBJ2-7 | - | TRBV10-1 | CASSLGRGEQYF | TGCGCCAGCAGTCTCGGACGTGGCGAGCAGTACTTC
many | TRBJ1-3 | - | TRBV6-1 | CASREGGVNTIYF | TGTGCCAGCAGGGAAGGGGGGGTCAACACCATATATTTT
many | TRBJ1-1 | - | TRBV11-3 | CASSPPDGETEAFF | TGTGCCAGCAGCCCTCCGGACGGGGAAACTGAAGCTTTCTTT
- | TRBJ2-7 | - | TRBV2 | CASRTAGVRIEQYF | TGTGCCAGCAGGACCGCTGGGGTCCGGATCGAGCAGTACTTC
many | TRBJ1-1 | - | TRBV19 | CASSIGPGNTEAFF | TGTGCCAGTAGTATCGGTCCGGGGAACACTGAAGCTTTCTTT
- | TRBJ2-3 | - | TRBV7-2 | CASSLGTVRDTQYF | TGTGCCAGCAGCTTAGGTACAGTGAGGGATACGCAGTATTTT